This is a list of T cell receptor beta chains from one sample in a study of CD8+ T cells in alopecia areata. Only in-frame clones appear in the TCRdb table, and some are missing; sequencing was by immunoSEQ multiplex PCR. The table records roughly 250,000 clones, 67% of them present only once. The starting material was CD4+ T cells sorted from blood, obtained at week 0. The receptors were gathered from a human donor with alopecia areata. Each CDR3 is given with its conserved first and last residue. The order of the fields is clone size, V gene, J gene, D gene, CDR3 protein, CDR3 DNA. The D gene is left open where the match is weak. Size values are once, few and many counts, or a class for expanded clones, and some rows have none.

clone size: -; V gene: TRBV30; J gene: TRBJ1-6; D gene: TRBD1; CDR3 protein: CAWSRTGGGYNSPLHF; CDR3 DNA: TGTGCCTGGAGTAGAACAGGGGGCGGCTATAATTCACCCCTCCACTTT
clone size: few; V gene: TRBV30; J gene: TRBJ1-6; D gene: -; CDR3 protein: CAWSASPRNSPLHF; CDR3 DNA: TGTGCCTGGAGTGCCTCCCCAAGGAATTCACCCCTCCACTTT
clone size: -; V gene: TRBV5-4; J gene: TRBJ2-1; D gene: -; CDR3 protein: CASSSKGSNEQFF; CDR3 DNA: TGTGCCAGCAGCTCGAAGGGGTCCAATGAGCAGTTCTTC
clone size: once; V gene: TRBV11-2; J gene: TRBJ1-2; D gene: -; CDR3 protein: CASSLVDRNYGYTF; CDR3 DNA: TGTGCCAGCAGCTTAGTTGACAGAAACTATGGCTACACCTTC
clone size: -; V gene: TRBV25-1; J gene: TRBJ1-6; D gene: -; CDR3 protein: CASSGGGSPLHF; CDR3 DNA: TGTGCCAGCAGTGGGGGGGGGTCACCCCTCCACTTT
clone size: -; V gene: TRBV30; J gene: TRBJ1-2; D gene: -; CDR3 protein: CAWTFLGSGASSSGYTF; CDR3 DNA: TGTGCCTGGACCTTTTTGGGATCGGGGGCGTCTTCCAGCGGCTACACCTTC
clone size: -; V gene: TRBV10-3; J gene: TRBJ2-3; D gene: -; CDR3 protein: CAISDRPTDTQYF; CDR3 DNA: TGTGCCATCAGCGACAGGCCCACAGATACGCAGTATTTT
clone size: -; V gene: TRBV30; J gene: TRBJ2-5; D gene: -; CDR3 protein: CAWSVGTITQETQYF; CDR3 DNA: TGTGCCTGGAGTGTAGGGACAATTACCCAAGAGACCCAGTACTTC
clone size: -; V gene: TRBV2; J gene: TRBJ2-7; D gene: TRBD1; CDR3 protein: CASTLTGTIHEQYF; CDR3 DNA: TGTGCCAGCACCCTGACAGGGACCATCCACGAGCAGTACTTC
clone size: -; V gene: TRBV7-8; J gene: TRBJ2-2; D gene: -; CDR3 protein: CASSLSQGRYTGELFF; CDR3 DNA: TGTGCCAGCAGCTTATCACAGGGACGGTACACCGGGGAGCTGTTTTTT
clone size: -; V gene: TRBV4-2; J gene: TRBJ2-2; D gene: -; CDR3 protein: CASSQGRGQGTGELFF; CDR3 DNA: TGTGCCAGCAGCCAAGGGAGGGGGCAGGGCACCGGGGAGCTGTTTTTT
clone size: -; V gene: TRBV5-1; J gene: TRBJ1-2; D gene: TRBD1; CDR3 protein: CASSSGQDYGYTF; CDR3 DNA: TGCGCCAGCAGCTCCGGACAGGACTATGGCTACACCTTC
clone size: -; V gene: TRBV25-1; J gene: TRBJ1-1; D gene: TRBD1; CDR3 protein: CASSALTGGDTEAFF; CDR3 DNA: TGTGCCAGCAGTGCCTTGACAGGGGGGGACACTGAAGCTTTCTTT
clone size: few; V gene: TRBV11-2; J gene: TRBJ1-3; D gene: TRBD1; CDR3 protein: CASSSGQGASGNTIYF; CDR3 DNA: TGTGCCAGCAGCAGTGGGCAGGGGGCATCTGGAAACACCATATATTTT
clone size: -; V gene: TRBV25-1; J gene: TRBJ2-5; D gene: TRBD2; CDR3 protein: CASRGQGGETQYF; CDR3 DNA: TGTGCCAGCAGGGGGCAGGGAGGGGAGACCCAGTACTTC
clone size: -; V gene: TRBV6-6; J gene: TRBJ2-5; D gene: TRBD1; CDR3 protein: CASSRQGAAETQYF; CDR3 DNA: TGTGCCAGCAGTCGACAGGGGGCTGCGGAGACCCAGTACTTC
clone size: -; V gene: TRBV6-5; J gene: TRBJ2-3; D gene: TRBD1; CDR3 protein: CASSWDRGETDTQYF; CDR3 DNA: TGTGCCAGCAGTTGGGACAGGGGTGAAACAGATACGCAGTATTTT
clone size: -; V gene: TRBV2; J gene: TRBJ2-3; D gene: -; CDR3 protein: CASREVRGTDTQYF; CDR3 DNA: TGTGCCAGCAGGGAGGTGCGGGGCACAGATACGCAGTATTTT
clone size: -; V gene: TRBV5-1; J gene: TRBJ2-2; D gene: -; CDR3 protein: CASSPAGNTGELFF; CDR3 DNA: TGCGCCAGCAGCCCGGCGGGTAACACCGGGGAGCTGTTTTTT
clone size: -; V gene: TRBV5-6; J gene: TRBJ2-5; D gene: -; CDR3 protein: CASSLADSPPETQYF; CDR3 DNA: TGTGCCAGCAGCTTGGCCGACAGCCCCCCAGAGACCCAGTACTTC
clone size: once; V gene: TRBV30; J gene: TRBJ2-5; D gene: -; CDR3 protein: CAWGAGQGGPGQETQYF; CDR3 DNA: TGTGCCTGGGGGGCCGGGCAGGGAGGACCTGGCCAAGAGACCCAGTACTTC
clone size: -; V gene: TRBV6-5; J gene: TRBJ2-7; D gene: TRBD2; CDR3 protein: CATRGGKQYEQYF; CDR3 DNA: TGTGCCACTAGGGGAGGGAAGCAATACGAGCAGTACTTC
clone size: -; V gene: TRBV29-1; J gene: TRBJ2-5; D gene: -; CDR3 protein: CSGIGQSETQYF; CDR3 DNA: TGCAGCGGTATCGGACAATCCGAGACCCAGTACTTC
clone size: few; V gene: TRBV23-1; J gene: TRBJ1-2; D gene: -; CDR3 protein: CASSQPGQGGYTF; CDR3 DNA: TGCGCCAGCAGTCAACCGGGACAAGGTGGCTACACCTTC
clone size: -; V gene: TRBV10-3; J gene: TRBJ2-5; D gene: TRBD1; CDR3 protein: CAISESQGTRETQYF; CDR3 DNA: TGTGCCATCAGTGAGTCACAGGGGACGCGGGAGACCCAGTACTTC
clone size: few; V gene: TRBV4-2; J gene: TRBJ2-3; D gene: -; CDR3 protein: CASSQEGTDTQYF; CDR3 DNA: TGTGCCAGCAGCCAAGAGGGCACAGATACGCAGTATTTT
clone size: -; V gene: TRBV29-1; J gene: TRBJ2-1; D gene: TRBD2; CDR3 protein: CSVDIRLAGGPRAGDEQFF; CDR3 DNA: TGCAGCGTTGACATCAGACTAGCGGGGGGGCCCCGGGCCGGGGATGAGCAGTTCTTC
clone size: few; V gene: TRBV7-8; J gene: TRBJ2-5; D gene: -; CDR3 protein: CASSLVRRAGSQETQYF; CDR3 DNA: TGTGCCAGCAGCTTAGTACGACGCGCGGGCAGCCAAGAGACCCAGTACTTC
clone size: -; V gene: TRBV11-2; J gene: TRBJ1-4; D gene: -; CDR3 protein: CASTFFGGAATNEKLFF; CDR3 DNA: TGTGCCAGCACCTTCTTTGGCGGGGCCGCAACTAATGAAAAACTGTTTTTT
clone size: -; V gene: TRBV7-2; J gene: TRBJ2-5; D gene: TRBD1; CDR3 protein: CASSLKTGEEETQYF; CDR3 DNA: TGTGCCAGCAGCTTAAAGACAGGGGAGGAGGAGACCCAGTACTTC
clone size: few; V gene: TRBV29-1; J gene: TRBJ2-6; D gene: -; CDR3 protein: CSARGPDSDVLTF; CDR3 DNA: TGCAGCGCCCGGGGGCCGGACTCAGACGTCCTGACTTTC
clone size: -; V gene: TRBV29-1; J gene: TRBJ2-5; D gene: -; CDR3 protein: CSVAPSLGQETQYF; CDR3 DNA: TGCAGCGTTGCCCCGAGCCTGGGGCAAGAGACCCAGTACTTC
clone size: -; V gene: TRBV5-4; J gene: TRBJ2-7; D gene: TRBD2; CDR3 protein: CASSGGTSRAVVGEQYF; CDR3 DNA: TGTGCCAGCAGCGGCGGGACTAGCCGGGCGGTTGTTGGCGAGCAGTACTTC
clone size: -; V gene: TRBV5-1; J gene: TRBJ1-1; D gene: -; CDR3 protein: CASSLGGFEGNTEAFF; CDR3 DNA: TGCGCCAGCAGCTTGGGAGGTTTTGAGGGAAACACTGAAGCTTTCTTT
clone size: few; V gene: TRBV29-1; J gene: TRBJ2-5; D gene: TRBD1; CDR3 protein: CSNGTGKETQYF; CDR3 DNA: TGCAGCAACGGGACAGGGAAGGAGACCCAGTACTTC
clone size: -; V gene: TRBV6-5; J gene: TRBJ2-2; D gene: TRBD2; CDR3 protein: CASTRWLAGTGELFF; CDR3 DNA: TGTGCCAGCACCAGGTGGCTAGCGGGGACCGGGGAGCTGTTTTTT
clone size: once; V gene: TRBV5-6; J gene: TRBJ2-7; D gene: -; CDR3 protein: CASSFPAGAYEQYF; CDR3 DNA: TGTGCCAGCAGCTTCCCTGCTGGGGCCTACGAGCAGTACTTC
clone size: -; V gene: TRBV5-6; J gene: TRBJ2-3; D gene: -; CDR3 protein: CASSSTKVTDTQYF; CDR3 DNA: TGTGCCAGCAGCTCGACAAAAGTGACAGATACGCAGTATTTT
clone size: once; V gene: TRBV5-4; J gene: TRBJ1-1; D gene: -; CDR3 protein: CASKGLGTEAFF; CDR3 DNA: TGTGCCAGCAAGGGCCTCGGGACTGAAGCTTTCTTT
clone size: few; V gene: TRBV6-5; J gene: TRBJ1-2; D gene: TRBD1; CDR3 protein: CASSLLSGTGDGYTF; CDR3 DNA: TGTGCCAGCAGTCTCCTATCCGGGACAGGGGATGGCTACACCTTC
clone size: -; V gene: TRBV9; J gene: TRBJ2-1; D gene: TRBD2; CDR3 protein: CASSVDRLAGAEQFF; CDR3 DNA: TGTGCCAGCAGCGTAGACAGACTAGCGGGGGCTGAGCAGTTCTTC
clone size: -; V gene: TRBV2; J gene: TRBJ2-5; D gene: -; CDR3 protein: CASSPRTASGTQYF; CDR3 DNA: TGTGCCAGCAGCCCCCGGACAGCAAGTGGGACCCAGTACTTC
clone size: -; V gene: TRBV30; J gene: TRBJ2-1; D gene: TRBD1; CDR3 protein: CAWSRGQVRNEQFF; CDR3 DNA: TGTGCCTGGAGTCGGGGACAGGTTCGCAATGAGCAGTTCTTC
clone size: -; V gene: TRBV6-5; J gene: TRBJ2-4; D gene: -; CDR3 protein: CASSDRASIQYF; CDR3 DNA: TGTGCCTCCAGCGATCGGGCCTCTATTCAGTACTTC
clone size: -; V gene: TRBV2; J gene: TRBJ2-5; D gene: TRBD2; CDR3 protein: CASSRLAGGRETQYF; CDR3 DNA: TGTGCCAGCAGTCGCTTAGCGGGGGGGCGTGAGACCCAGTACTTC
clone size: -; V gene: TRBV25-1; J gene: TRBJ2-7; D gene: -; CDR3 protein: CASNPRGSYEQYF; CDR3 DNA: TGTGCCAGCAACCCCAGGGGTTCCTACGAGCAGTACTTC
clone size: -; V gene: TRBV5-1; J gene: TRBJ2-1; D gene: -; CDR3 protein: CASSLPVNNEQFF; CDR3 DNA: TGCGCCAGCAGCTTGCCCGTCAACAATGAGCAGTTCTTC
clone size: few; V gene: TRBV23-1; J gene: TRBJ2-7; D gene: -; CDR3 protein: CASSHDWDEQYF; CDR3 DNA: TGCGCCAGCAGTCACGACTGGGACGAGCAGTACTTC
clone size: -; V gene: TRBV9; J gene: TRBJ1-1; D gene: -; CDR3 protein: CASTAGQMNTEAFF; CDR3 DNA: TGTGCCAGCACCGCCGGACAGATGAACACTGAAGCTTTCTTT
clone size: -; V gene: TRBV6-6; J gene: TRBJ2-5; D gene: TRBD2; CDR3 protein: CASSYVVSGGAGTQYF; CDR3 DNA: TGTGCCAGCAGTTACGTTGTCTCGGGGGGGGCAGGGACCCAGTACTTC
clone size: once; V gene: TRBV5-1; J gene: TRBJ1-1; D gene: TRBD1; CDR3 protein: CASSFPVQQGRGNTEAFF; CDR3 DNA: TGCGCCAGCAGCTTCCCGGTACAACAGGGGAGAGGGAACACTGAAGCTTTCTTT
clone size: -; V gene: TRBV4-1; J gene: TRBJ2-5; D gene: -; CDR3 protein: CASSQQETQYF; CDR3 DNA: TGCGCCAGCAGCCAACAAGAGACCCAGTACTTC
clone size: -; V gene: TRBV6-5; J gene: TRBJ1-5; D gene: TRBD1; CDR3 protein: CASSWTGANQPQHF; CDR3 DNA: TGTGCCAGCAGCTGGACAGGGGCCAATCAGCCCCAGCATTTT
clone size: -; V gene: TRBV29-1; J gene: TRBJ2-1; D gene: TRBD2; CDR3 protein: CSVLAGGLYEQFF; CDR3 DNA: TGCAGCGTGCTAGCGGGGGGTTTGTATGAGCAGTTCTTC
clone size: few; V gene: TRBV28; J gene: TRBJ1-5; D gene: TRBD1; CDR3 protein: CASSQGGADQPQHF; CDR3 DNA: TGTGCCAGCAGTCAGGGGGGGGCAGATCAGCCCCAGCATTTT
clone size: -; V gene: TRBV30; J gene: TRBJ2-7; D gene: TRBD1; CDR3 protein: CAWSVRGQGAPYEQYF; CDR3 DNA: TGTGCCTGGAGTGTACGAGGACAGGGGGCTCCATACGAGCAGTACTTC
clone size: -; V gene: TRBV29-1; J gene: TRBJ2-7; D gene: -; CDR3 protein: CSVEGTGKGLVQYF; CDR3 DNA: TGCAGCGTTGAAGGTACAGGAAAAGGGTTGGTGCAGTACTTC
clone size: once; V gene: TRBV29-1; J gene: TRBJ1-1; D gene: -; CDR3 protein: CSVVRSNTEAFF; CDR3 DNA: TGCAGCGTTGTCAGATCGAACACTGAAGCTTTCTTT
clone size: -; V gene: TRBV27; J gene: TRBJ2-7; D gene: -; CDR3 protein: CASSLNRDTTYEQYF; CDR3 DNA: TGTGCCAGCAGCCTAAACCGGGACACGACCTACGAGCAGTACTTC
clone size: few; V gene: TRBV29-1; J gene: TRBJ2-5; D gene: -; CDR3 protein: CSVGGRGGWGQETQYF; CDR3 DNA: TGCAGCGTGGGCGGACGAGGAGGGTGGGGACAAGAGACCCAGTACTTC